This entry lists 11 T cell receptor beta chains sequenced from one sample in a study of regulatory dendritic cells for organ transplantation. Clones were sequenced by immunoSEQ multiplex PCR, and TCRdb holds only the in-frame ones, with some missing. The table has roughly 30,000 clones, roughly 84% seen once. Sequenced material: naive CD8+ T cells from blood. The subset was: CD45RA+ naive T cells. The receptors here all came from a human donor in good health.

V gene TRBV7-2 combines with J gene TRBJ2-7; 7 nucleotides match TRBD2. The V and J ends lost 0 bases and 2 bases, in that order; junction bases with no gene match: 4. The CDR3 covers 15 residues. Looked up from germline, CDR1 is SGHTA and CDR2 is FQGNSA. CDR3 sequence (DNA): TGTGCCAGCAGCTTAGCCTTACGGGGGGCCTACGAGCAGTACTTC. Its protein is CASSLALRGAYEQYF.

The genes are TRBV9 and TRBJ2-1; 8 positions match TRBD1. Germline assignment: CDR1 SGDLS and CDR2 YYNGEE. V was pared by 0 bases and J by 0 bases, with 8 bases of the junction left unmatched. There are 18 residues in the CDR3. CDR3 coding DNA: TGTGCCAGCAGCGTAGGGGCAGGGGGCTCCCCCTCCTACAATGAGCAGTTCTTC. Its translation is CASSVGAGGSPSYNEQFF.

The genes are TRBV4-1 and TRBJ2-3; a weak D match, TRBD2 (5 bases). Germline CDR1 and CDR2: MGHRA and YSYEKL. The ends were cut back, 3 bases at V and 3 bases at J, with 13 bases in the middle. The CDR3 covers 15 residues. The CDR3 reads CASSHLAEGTDTQYF. The CDR3, as DNA: TGCGCCAGCAGCCACCTCGCAGAGGGTACAGATACGCAGTATTTT.

This chain uses TRBV4-1 with TRBJ2-2; maybe TRBD1 (6 bases). The CDR3 length is 15 residues. V lost 3 bases, J lost 6 bases, and 14 bases lay in between. Germline loops: CDR1 MGHRA, CDR2 YSYEKL. CDR3 bases: TGCGCCAGCAGCCAGATTACAGGGTCCGCCGGGGAGCTGTTTTTT. Translating it yields CASSQITGSAGELFF.

This chain joins TRBV4-1 and TRBJ2-1; perhaps TRBD2 as D (6 bases). This CDR3 spans 12 amino acids. CDR1 MGHRA and CDR2 YSYEKL come from the germline V gene. Trimming took 4 bases from V and 7 from J, leaving 8 bases between them. The chain's CDR3 is CASSLAGNEQFF. DNA of the CDR3: TGCGCCAGCAGCCTCGCGGGGAATGAGCAGTTCTTC.

The gene calls are TRBV4-3 and TRBJ1-6, with a weak D call TRBD1 (5 bases). This CDR3 has 15 residues. Per the germline V gene, CDR1 is LGHNA and CDR2 is YSLEER. Trimming removed 1 base at V and 9 bases at J, with 13 bases between. The CDR3 is CASSQGSGLSSPLHF. CDR3 sequence (DNA): TGCGCCAGCAGCCAAGGATCAGGGTTAAGTTCACCCCTCCACTTT.

The V gene is TRBV27, the J gene TRBJ1-6; no firm D call. Trimming shortened V by 6 bases and J by 9 bases, and 9 bases separated the two germline ends. This CDR3 is built from 12 residues. The germline CDR1 and CDR2 sequences are MNHEY and SMNVEV (reference sequence). CDR3 in amino acids: CASSSIGSPLHF. The CDR3 DNA reads as TGTGCCAGCAGCTCTATCGGTTCACCCCTCCACTTT.

V usage is TRBV4-3 and J usage is TRBJ2-2; 9 bases are a match to TRBD1. This CDR3 spans 16 amino acids. With 4 bases clipped from V and 4 bases from J, the junction kept 7 bases outside the gene matches. Per the germline V gene, CDR1 is LGHNA and CDR2 is YSLEER. The CDR3 DNA reads as TGCGCCAGCAGCCTTGGACAGGGGCCCCTCACCGGGGAGCTGTTTTTT. Translating gives CASSLGQGPLTGELFF.

The chain is built from TRBV29-1 and TRBJ2-3, with 7 bases that match TRBD2. With V trimmed by 7 bases and J by 6 bases, 10 bases remained unmatched. CDR1 SQVTM and CDR2 ANQGSEA come from the germline V gene. This CDR3 contains 13 residues. Here the CDR3 reads CSAGGGALDTQYF. The CDR3 DNA sequence: TGCAGCGCCGGGGGAGGGGCGTTGGATACGCAGTATTTT.

The V and J genes are TRBV5-6 and TRBJ1-2, with TRBD1 matching 7 bases. The trim removed 5 bases at V and 3 bases at J, leaving 10 bases unmatched. Germline-derived CDR1 and CDR2 are SGHDT and YYEEEE. The CDR3 has 15 amino acids. CDR3 protein: CASRPGQAYDYGYTF. CDR3 in DNA: TGTGCCAGCAGGCCAGGACAGGCCTACGACTATGGCTACACCTTC.

This clone was counted only a few times. The chain recombines TRBV13 with TRBJ2-7, with 9 bases that match TRBD1. Trimming cost V 5 bases and J 6 bases; bases outside gene matches: 11. In germline, CDR1 is PRHDT, CDR2 FYEKMQ (reference sequence). CDR3 size: 15 residues. CDR3: CASSETGTGSSEQYF. CDR3 nucleotides: TGTGCCAGCAGCGAGACCGGGACAGGGTCTAGCGAGCAGTACTTC.